These 23 T cell receptor beta chains share one sample of origin, sequenced in a study of shared clonotypes between healthy human individuals. Libraries were prepared by immunoSEQ multiplex PCR; TCRdb keeps only in-frame clonotypes and omits some of them. Among a few million clones, approximately 95% were seen once, and the ten largest hold 0.39%. Sequences were obtained from naive CD4+ T cells from PBMCs. The sample's subset: CD45RA+ positively selected. The receptors stem from a man aged 18 to 30 in good health. Some clones in this sample may be carry-over from other donors' samples.

This rearrangement joins TRBV5-1 to TRBJ1-4, with D hard to call. The CDR3 runs 15 residues. Germline CDR1 is SGHRS and CDR2 is YFSETQ. Trimming cost V 0 bases and J 4 bases, with 10 bases left between them. In nucleotides, the CDR3 is TGCGCCAGCAGCTTGGATGGGAGACGTAATGAAAAACTGTTTTTT. Encoded protein: CASSLDGRRNEKLFF.

This clone was recorded a few times. The chain joins TRBV5-1 to TRBJ2-2, with 9 bases matching TRBD2. Trimming took 0 bases from V and 1 from J; bases not matched to a gene: 1. The germline V gene encodes CDR1 SGHRS and CDR2 YFSETQ. The CDR3 is made up of 16 amino acids. This chain's CDR3 is CASSLVTSGNTGELFF. The CDR3, as DNA: TGCGCCAGCAGCTTGGTGACTAGCGGGAACACCGGGGAGCTGTTTTTT.

V gene TRBV5-1 combines with J gene TRBJ2-3; 7 bases are shared with TRBD2. Germline CDR1 is SGHRS and CDR2 is YFSETQ. The CDR3 runs to 20 residues. V was clipped by 7 bases and J by 5 bases; unmatched bases: 28. CDR3 protein: CASRSRDPGLVFVPGDTQYF. For the CDR3, the DNA is TGCGCCAGCCGCTCCCGGGACCCCGGACTAGTTTTTGTCCCCGGAGATACGCAGTATTTT.

The chain uses TRBV9 and TRBJ2-3; possibly TRBD1 for D (5 bases). The germline V and J ends were trimmed by 6 bases and 3 bases, with 14 bases remaining between them. The germline gives CDR1 SGDLS, CDR2 YYNGEE. The length of the CDR3 is 14 residues. CDR3 nucleotides: TGTGCCAGCACCCTCGGACAATTAACAGATACGCAGTATTTT. This codes for CASTLGQLTDTQYF.

The J gene is TRBJ2-1, the V gene TRBV4-2, with a tentative D call TRBD2 (6 bases). Trimming stripped 4 bases from V and 2 bases from J, with 15 bases between. The germline V gene encodes CDR1 LGHNA and CDR2 YNFKEQ. The CDR3 extends over 16 amino acids. CDR3 bases: TGTGCCAGCAGCCCGGACGTAGCGGTGGCCTACAATGAGCAGTTCTTC. It translates to CASSPDVAVAYNEQFF.

This sequence joins TRBV6-1 and TRBJ2-2; possibly TRBD2 for D (6 bases). This CDR3 has 16 residues. V lost 4 bases and J lost 0, with 12 bases in between. Per the germline V gene, CDR1 is MNHNS and CDR2 is SASEGT. In DNA, the CDR3 is TGTGCCAGCAGTGCCACTAGCACCGCGAACACCGGGGAGCTGTTTTTT. It translates to CASSATSTANTGELFF.

As concerns this clone: Other DNA sequences in the sample encode the same CDR3. The chain has TRBV18 and TRBJ2-3; D uncertain. The CDR3 is 13 amino acids. Trimming stripped 1 base from V and 0 bases from J, with 2 bases between. Germline CDR1 is KGHSH and CDR2 is LQKENI. The CDR3 coding sequence is TGTGCCAGCTCACCACTAAGCACAGATACGCAGTATTTT. Protein product: CASSPLSTDTQYF.

The CDR3 coding sequence is TGCAGCGTTGGTAAAGGGCAGGGGGCGTGGGAGACCCAGTACTTC. Protein sequence: CSVGKGQGAWETQYF. The chain joins TRBV29-1 to TRBJ2-5, with TRBD1 matching 8 bases. The V segment lost 4 bases and the J segment 5 bases; nucleotides outside the gene matches: 12. CDR3 length: 15 amino acids. The V gene's germline CDR1 is SQVTM and CDR2 ANQGSEA.

The chain recombines TRBV18 with TRBJ2-3, with 8 bases matching TRBD1. The CDR3 contains 16 residues. Germline CDR1 and CDR2: KGHSH and LQKENI. V lost 6 bases, J lost 2 bases, and 10 bases stayed unmatched. The CDR3 here is CASSEGTGGDTDTQYF. In DNA form, the CDR3 reads TGTGCCAGCTCTGAAGGGACAGGAGGGGACACAGATACGCAGTATTTT.

The rearrangement links TRBV4-2 to TRBJ1-5, with 9 bases matching TRBD1. CDR1 and CDR2 (germline): LGHNA, YNFKEQ. With 0 bases clipped from V and 6 bases from J, the junction kept 6 bases outside the gene matches. The CDR3 sequence is 16 residues long. CDR3 DNA sequence: TGTGCCAGCAGCCAAGAGACAGGGGGAAGTGTTCAGCCCCAGCATTTT. Translation: CASSQETGGSVQPQHF.

In this sample, this clone turned up once. The chain is built from TRBV7-3 and TRBJ1-3; D call uncertain. Trimming stripped 1 base from V and 3 bases from J, with 7 bases between. CDR3 length equals 14 residues. Per the germline V gene, CDR1 is SGHTA and CDR2 is FQGTGA. In DNA form, the CDR3 reads TGTGCCAGCAGCTTAAAAGCTGGTGGAAACACCATATATTTT. It codes for CASSLKAGGNTIYF.

This chain links TRBV5-4 with TRBJ1-1; no clear D gene. This CDR3 region has 14 residues. Germline values: CDR1 SGHNT, CDR2 YYREEE (reference sequence). V lost 4 bases and J 0 bases, leaving 10 bases between the germline ends. The CDR3 region has the DNA TGTGCCAGCAGCCTCAGCGCATTGAACACTGAAGCTTTCTTT. It specifies CASSLSALNTEAFF.

This sequence joins TRBV27 and TRBJ2-7; 9 positions agree with TRBD2. J gave up 5 bases and V 1 base, and 9 bases lay outside the gene matches. The CDR3 is 16 residues long. Germline V lookup: CDR1 MNHEY, CDR2 SMNVEV (reference sequence). The CDR3 sequence: CASSLYPLAGRNEQYF. The CDR3 nucleotides are TGTGCCAGCAGTTTATACCCCCTAGCGGGGAGAAACGAGCAGTACTTC.

This chain joins TRBV6-6 and TRBJ2-5; perhaps TRBD1 as D (5 bases). Germline assignment: CDR1 MNHNY and CDR2 SVGAGI (reference sequence). This CDR3 is built from 11 residues. With 4 bases removed from V and 10 bases from J, the gap between germline ends came to 10 bases. The CDR3 spells CASSSGHVQYF. The DNA for the CDR3 is TGTGCCAGCAGTTCTGGACACGTCCAGTACTTC.

The rearrangement uses TRBV5-1 and TRBJ2-1; D remains ambiguous. Trimming pared 0 bases from V and 1 base from J, leaving 20 bases between. Germline V gene lookup returns CDR1 SGHRS and CDR2 YFSETQ. The length of the CDR3 is 19 residues. As DNA, the CDR3 is TGCGCCAGCAGCTTGGCCATTCGATCCGAGGTGTGGTCCTACAATGAGCAGTTCTTC. Protein product: CASSLAIRSEVWSYNEQFF.

This clone came up once. The chain joins TRBV28 to TRBJ1-1; D is uncertain. Germline lookup yields CDR1 MDHEN and CDR2 SYDVKM. Deletions cut 8 bases from V and 1 base from J, with 5 bases between. The CDR3 runs 11 residues. CDR3 in amino acids: CASLENTEAFF. CDR3 DNA sequence: TGTGCCAGCTTGGAGAACACTGAAGCTTTCTTT.

The chain has TRBV6-1 and TRBJ2-7; 9 bases agree with TRBD2. The V segment lost 5 bases and the J segment 2 bases; nucleotides outside the gene matches: 4. Germline V gene lookup returns CDR1 MNHNS and CDR2 SASEGT. CDR3 length equals 14 residues. The CDR3 protein is CASSRLAETYEQYF. The CDR3 DNA reads as TGTGCCAGCAGTCGACTAGCGGAAACCTACGAGCAGTACTTC.

This clone was picked up a small number of times. The CDR3 reads CASRAIRNTEAFF. CDR3 DNA sequence: TGTGCCAGCAGGGCAATAAGGAACACTGAAGCTTTCTTT. The rearrangement uses TRBV6-1 and TRBJ1-1, with unresolved D. Germline V gene data show CDR1 as MNHNS and CDR2 as SASEGT. The V end lost 6 bases, the J end lost 1 base, and 9 bases lay between the germline ends. This CDR3 is built from 13 residues.

The chain links TRBV10-1 to TRBJ1-5; 9 bases line up with TRBD1. The CDR3 is made up of 17 amino acids. The germline CDR1 and CDR2 sequences are WNHNN and SYGVQD (reference sequence). The CDR3 loop is CAQHGTGIGVSNQPQHF. The CDR3 bases are TGCGCTCAGCACGGGACAGGGATTGGAGTGAGCAATCAGCCCCAGCATTTT.

The chain uses TRBV5-4 and TRBJ2-2, with 7 bases identical to TRBD2. Germline-derived CDR1 and CDR2 are SGHNT and YYREEE (reference sequence). The CDR3 contains 15 residues. V gave up 3 bases and J gave up 6 bases; unmatched junction bases: 8. CDR3 sequence reads: CASSSWAGGSGELFF. CDR3 DNA: TGTGCCAGCAGCTCTTGGGCCGGGGGGTCCGGGGAGCTGTTTTTT.

The rearrangement links TRBV11-2 to TRBJ1-3; D is perhaps TRBD1 (5 bases). The CDR3 totals 14 residues. Trimming stripped 2 bases from V and 0 bases from J, with 5 bases between. Per germline, CDR1 SGHAT and CDR2 FQNNGV. The CDR3 DNA is TGTGCCAGCAGCTTACAGGGCTCTGGAAACACCATATATTTT. Its protein product is CASSLQGSGNTIYF.

The V and J genes are TRBV4-2 and TRBJ1-2, with a tentative D call TRBD1 (5 bases). The germline V and J ends were trimmed by 1 base and 6 bases, with 12 bases remaining between them. This CDR3 contains 14 residues. Germline CDR1 LGHNA, CDR2 YNFKEQ. The CDR3 sequence: CASSQVGREDGYTF. The CDR3 DNA reads TGTGCCAGCAGCCAAGTTGGCAGGGAGGATGGCTACACCTTC.

V and J are TRBV28 and TRBJ1-1; 7 bases are a match to TRBD1. This CDR3 has 14 amino acids. The V gene's germline CDR1 is MDHEN and CDR2 SYDVKM. The V and J ends lost 6 bases and 0 bases, in that order; junction bases with no gene match: 4. Written as DNA, the CDR3 is TGTGCCAGCAGGGGACAGATCATGAACACTGAAGCTTTCTTT. Translating it yields CASRGQIMNTEAFF.